This T cell receptor beta chain was found in a study of shared clonotypes between healthy human individuals. From germline, CDR1 is SGHRS and CDR2 YFSETQ. The CDR3 has 15 amino acids. V shed 3 bases, J shed 1 base, and the junction held 3 bases outside the gene matches. A note on this clone: The same CDR3 can be traced to other DNA sequences in this sample.

Assay used: immunoSEQ multiplex PCR; TCRdb lists only in-frame clones, some missing. In the table there are 550,000 to 850,000 clones, just under 75% of which are singletons. The TCR originated in a woman aged 25 to 39 in good health. The rearrangement uses TRBV5-1 and TRBJ2-1; 8 nucleotides align to TRBD2. Sequencing input: memory CD4+ T cells sorted from blood. Subset: CD45RA-negative fraction. CDR3 sequence: CASSSSSGSYNEQFF. The CDR3 nucleotides read TGCGCCAGCAGCTCCTCTAGCGGGTCCTACAATGAGCAGTTCTTC.